This T cell receptor beta chain was identified in a study of T cell changes during pregnancy in multiple sclerosis. Clones were sequenced by immunoSEQ multiplex PCR, and TCRdb holds only the in-frame ones, with some missing. This sample has nearly 110,000 clones, with roughly 92% found just once. The TCR originated in a female donor in good health, enrolled as a control in a pregnancy study. The specimen was peripheral blood, collected in the third trimester of pregnancy.

The CDR3 DNA is TGTGCCAGCAGCTTTCAGGGCTATCCATATGGCTACACCTTC. It codes for CASSFQGYPYGYTF. This chain joins TRBV5-4 and TRBJ1-2; D is possibly TRBD1 (5 bases). Per germline, CDR1 SGHNT and CDR2 YYREEE (reference sequence). V was clipped by 2 bases and J by 5 bases, with 13 bases between them. The CDR3 loop spans 14 amino acids. The whole variable domain, remainder taken from reference TRBV5-4 and TRBJ1-2, is ETGVTQSPTHLIKTRGQQVTLRCSSQSGHNTVSWYQQALGQGPQFIFQYYREEENGRGNFPPRFSGLQFPNYSSELNVNALELDDSALYLCASSFQGYPYGYTFGSGTRLTVV.